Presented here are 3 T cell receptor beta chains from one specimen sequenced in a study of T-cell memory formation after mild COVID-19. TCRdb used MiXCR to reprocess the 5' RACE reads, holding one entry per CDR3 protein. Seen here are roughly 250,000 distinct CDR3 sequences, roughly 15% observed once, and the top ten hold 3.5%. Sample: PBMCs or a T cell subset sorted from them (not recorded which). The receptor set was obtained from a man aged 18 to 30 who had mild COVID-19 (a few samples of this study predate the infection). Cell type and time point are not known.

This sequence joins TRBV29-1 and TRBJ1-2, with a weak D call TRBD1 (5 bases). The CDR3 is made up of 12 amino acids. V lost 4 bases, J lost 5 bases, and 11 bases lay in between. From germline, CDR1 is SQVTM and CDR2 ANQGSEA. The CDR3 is CSVVQEGYGYTF. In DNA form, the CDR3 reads TGCAGCGTTGTACAGGAGGGATATGGCTACACCTTC. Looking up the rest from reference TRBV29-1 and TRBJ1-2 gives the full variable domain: SAVISQKPSRDICQRGTSLTIQCQVDSQVTMMFWYRQQPGQSLTLIATANQGSEATYESGFVIDKFPISRPNLTFSTLTVSNMSPEDSSIYLCSVVQEGYGYTFGSGTRLTVV.

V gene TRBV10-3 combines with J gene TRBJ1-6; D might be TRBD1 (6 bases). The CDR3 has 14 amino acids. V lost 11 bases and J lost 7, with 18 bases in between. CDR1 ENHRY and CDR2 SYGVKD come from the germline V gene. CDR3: CAAREQGRNSPLHF. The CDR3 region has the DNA TGTGCCGCACGAGAACAGGGAAGGAATTCACCCCTCCACTTT.

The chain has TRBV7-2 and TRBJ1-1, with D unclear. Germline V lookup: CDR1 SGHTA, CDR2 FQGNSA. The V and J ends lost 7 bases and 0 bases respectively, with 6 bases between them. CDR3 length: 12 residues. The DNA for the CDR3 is TGTGCCAGCAAGGATTTGAACACTGAAGCTTTCTTT. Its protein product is CASKDLNTEAFF.